Listed below are T cell receptor beta chains from one sample, sequenced in a study of vaccination and CD4 T cells after COVID-19. TCRdb recomputed calls from the PCR reads with MiXCR, one row per CDR3 protein. Of about 23,000 distinct CDR3 sequences in the sample, about 35% are singletons; the top ten hold around 8.2%. These receptors have no identified antigens. Material: CD4+ T cells from blood, cultured in vitro, obtained about 7 months after SARS-CoV-2 vaccination. All receptors derive from a human donor who had recovered from COVID-19. Each CDR3 is given with its conserved first and last residue. D genes are given only for firm matches. Where a row states a size, it is once, few, many or the class of an expanded clone; other rows omit it.

CDR3: CSAKPPIRLRRGQETQYF
DNA: TGCAGTGCCAAACCCCCAATAAGACTCCGCAGAGGCCAAGAGACCCAGTACTTC
D: -
V: TRBV20-1
J: TRBJ2-5
size: -

CDR3: CASSIPGLAGGPGTQYF
DNA: TGTGCCAGTAGTATCCCCGGACTAGCGGGAGGGCCTGGTACGCAGTATTTT
D: TRBD2
V: TRBV19
J: TRBJ2-3
size: -

CDR3: CASSPGWRAPSGANVLTF
DNA: TGTGCCAGCAGCCCAGGGTGGCGGGCTCCCTCTGGGGCCAACGTCCTGACTTTC
D: -
V: TRBV6-2/TRBV6-3
J: TRBJ2-6
size: few

CDR3: CASSLRGLLYEQYF
DNA: TGTGCCAGCAGTTTACGTGGGCTCCTCTACGAGCAGTACTTC
D: -
V: TRBV27
J: TRBJ2-7
size: -

CDR3: CASSFGAVKTQYF
DNA: TGTGCCAGCAGTTTCGGGGCGGTGAAGACCCAGTACTTC
D: -
V: TRBV28
J: TRBJ2-5
size: few

CDR3: CATSRADSFSYEQYF
DNA: TGTGCCACCAGCAGAGCGGACAGCTTCTCCTACGAGCAGTACTTC
D: -
V: TRBV15
J: TRBJ2-7
size: -

CDR3: CATSGGQGYGYTF
DNA: TGTGCCACCAGTGGTGGACAGGGCTATGGCTACACCTTC
D: TRBD1
V: TRBV24-1
J: TRBJ1-2
size: -

CDR3: CSAINLVTGELFF
DNA: TGCAGTGCGATAAACTTGGTGACCGGGGAGCTGTTTTTT
D: -
V: TRBV20-1
J: TRBJ2-2
size: few

CDR3: CASDNRRPGTYEQYF
DNA: TGTGCCAGCGATAATAGGCGTCCGGGCACCTACGAGCAGTACTTC
D: -
V: TRBV6-2/TRBV6-3
J: TRBJ2-7
size: -

CDR3: CSALAGEVYNEQFF
DNA: TGCAGTGCCTTAGCGGGAGAAGTCTACAATGAGCAGTTCTTC
D: TRBD2
V: TRBV20-1
J: TRBJ2-1
size: -

CDR3: CATSRVDRDYSGANVLTF
DNA: TGTGCCACCAGCAGAGTGGACAGGGATTACTCTGGGGCCAACGTCCTGACTTTC
D: TRBD1
V: TRBV15
J: TRBJ2-6
size: -

CDR3: CASSFGYEQFF
DNA: TGTGCCAGCAGTTTCGGCTATGAGCAGTTCTTC
D: -
V: TRBV27
J: TRBJ2-1
size: -

CDR3: CASSQDLGGSSYEQYF
DNA: TGTGCCAGCAGCCAAGATCTGGGCGGGAGCTCCTACGAGCAGTACTTC
D: TRBD2
V: TRBV4-2
J: TRBJ2-7
size: -

CDR3: CSAGRQGSTDTQYF
DNA: TGCAGTGCTGGACGACAGGGGTCCACAGATACGCAGTATTTT
D: TRBD1
V: TRBV20-1
J: TRBJ2-3
size: -

CDR3: CASSFGGQGPYEQYF
DNA: TGTGCCAGCAGCTTCGGGGGACAGGGGCCTTACGAGCAGTACTTC
D: TRBD1
V: TRBV5-5
J: TRBJ2-7
size: -

CDR3: CAISRDANYGYTF
DNA: TGTGCCATAAGCAGGGACGCTAACTATGGCTACACCTTC
D: -
V: TRBV10-3
J: TRBJ1-2
size: few

CDR3: CASSTYPGTSYNEQFF
DNA: TGTGCCAGCAGCACCTATCCCGGGACTAGTTACAATGAGCAGTTCTTC
D: TRBD2
V: TRBV7-2
J: TRBJ2-1
size: -

CDR3: CASSPLANSNQPQHF
DNA: TGCGCCAGCAGCCCATTAGCCAATAGCAATCAGCCCCAGCATTTT
D: -
V: TRBV4-1
J: TRBJ1-5
size: -

CDR3: CASSPRGTGPYEQYF
DNA: TGTGCCAGCAGCCCCAGAGGGACAGGGCCCTACGAGCAGTACTTC
D: TRBD1
V: TRBV4-2
J: TRBJ2-7
size: -

CDR3: CASSYLRDRGPSSYEQYF
DNA: TGTGCCAGCAGTTACCTCCGGGACAGGGGGCCTTCCTCCTACGAGCAGTACTTC
D: TRBD1
V: TRBV6-5
J: TRBJ2-7
size: -

CDR3: CASSRGRLGVTGYTF
DNA: TGTGCCAGTAGCAGGGGGCGCCTCGGGGTTACTGGCTACACCTTC
D: TRBD1
V: TRBV19
J: TRBJ1-2
size: -

CDR3: CASSEALAGSLYEQYF
DNA: TGTGCCAGCAGTGAAGCGCTCGCAGGTTCTCTCTACGAGCAGTACTTC
D: -
V: TRBV6-1
J: TRBJ2-7
size: few

CDR3: CSARPLSGRAQGKIYEQYF
DNA: TGCAGTGCTAGGCCCCTAAGCGGGAGGGCCCAAGGGAAAATATACGAGCAGTACTTC
D: TRBD2
V: TRBV20-1
J: TRBJ2-7
size: -

CDR3: CSARLRGGEQYF
DNA: TGCAGTGCTAGATTGAGGGGCGGGGAGCAGTACTTC
D: -
V: TRBV20-1
J: TRBJ2-7
size: -

CDR3: CSAKGWVSIEQYF
DNA: TGCAGTGCCAAGGGGTGGGTTTCTATAGAGCAGTACTTC
D: -
V: TRBV20-1
J: TRBJ2-7
size: few

CDR3: CASSTLDGSYEQYF
DNA: TGTGCCAGCAGTACACTGGACGGTTCCTACGAGCAGTACTTC
D: -
V: TRBV6-1
J: TRBJ2-7
size: -

CDR3: CASSLGPRNNEQFF
DNA: TGTGCCAGCAGCTTAGGGCCTAGGAACAATGAGCAGTTCTTC
D: -
V: TRBV7-8
J: TRBJ2-1
size: few

CDR3: CASTEGGVSTEAFF
DNA: TGTGCCAGCACCGAGGGAGGGGTTAGCACTGAAGCTTTCTTT
D: -
V: TRBV6-1
J: TRBJ1-1
size: -

CDR3: CASSTPGGGTEAFF
DNA: TGTGCCAGTAGTACCCCGGGGGGGGGCACTGAAGCTTTCTTT
D: -
V: TRBV19
J: TRBJ1-1
size: few

CDR3: CASSQGTGDNSPLHF
DNA: TGCGCCAGCAGCCAAGGGACAGGGGATAATTCACCCCTCCACTTT
D: TRBD1
V: TRBV4-1
J: TRBJ1-6
size: -

CDR3: CASSQALAGSYEQYF
DNA: TGCGCCAGCAGCCAAGCGCTAGCGGGGTCCTACGAGCAGTACTTC
D: TRBD2
V: TRBV4-3
J: TRBJ2-7
size: -

CDR3: CATRQLETQYF
DNA: TGTGCCACGAGGCAGCTGGAGACCCAGTACTTC
D: -
V: TRBV2
J: TRBJ2-5
size: -

CDR3: CASTWQMNSNQPQHF
DNA: TGTGCCAGCACCTGGCAAATGAATAGCAATCAGCCCCAGCATTTT
D: -
V: TRBV28
J: TRBJ1-5
size: -

CDR3: CSAMERTGIEQYF
DNA: TGCAGTGCGATGGAGAGGACAGGGATCGAGCAGTACTTC
D: TRBD1
V: TRBV20-1
J: TRBJ2-7
size: -

CDR3: CASSAPRTGGTDTQYF
DNA: TGTGCCAGCAGCGCCCCCAGGACAGGAGGCACAGATACGCAGTATTTT
D: TRBD1
V: TRBV7-8
J: TRBJ2-3
size: -

CDR3: CASSQRDGGDSPLHF
DNA: TGCGCCAGCAGCCAGAGGGACGGGGGTGATTCACCCCTCCACTTT
D: -
V: TRBV4-1
J: TRBJ1-6
size: -

CDR3: CASSTQPGNTIEQYF
DNA: TGTGCCAGCAGTACCCAACCTGGGAATACTATCGAGCAGTACTTC
D: -
V: TRBV6-2/TRBV6-3
J: TRBJ2-7
size: -

CDR3: CASSQDEREQETQYF
DNA: TGCGCCAGCAGCCAAGACGAGCGGGAACAAGAGACCCAGTACTTC
D: TRBD2
V: TRBV4-1
J: TRBJ2-5
size: -

CDR3: CASRHRDYTGELFF
DNA: TGTGCCAGCAGACACAGAGACTACACCGGGGAGCTGTTTTTT
D: -
V: TRBV7-8
J: TRBJ2-2
size: -

CDR3: CATSRGGAANTGELFF
DNA: TGTGCCACCAGCAGAGGGGGGGCCGCGAACACCGGGGAGCTGTTTTTT
D: -
V: TRBV15
J: TRBJ2-2
size: -

CDR3: CAISDRGRNQPQHF
DNA: TGTGCCATCAGCGACAGGGGACGCAATCAGCCCCAGCATTTT
D: TRBD1
V: TRBV10-3
J: TRBJ1-5
size: -

CDR3: CSAPDRVQSPLHF
DNA: TGCAGTGCTCCGGACAGGGTCCAATCACCCCTCCACTTT
D: TRBD1
V: TRBV20-1
J: TRBJ1-6
size: -

CDR3: CASSLESWQSYEQYF
DNA: TGTGCCAGCAGCTTAGAAAGCTGGCAGTCCTACGAGCAGTACTTC
D: -
V: TRBV7-9
J: TRBJ2-7
size: -

CDR3: CASSLWGVRGYNSPLHF
DNA: TGTGCCAGCAGTTTATGGGGCGTCAGGGGCTATAATTCACCCCTCCACTTT
D: -
V: TRBV28
J: TRBJ1-6
size: -

CDR3: CASIPKGSGRGSSYNEQFF
DNA: TGTGCCAGCATCCCGAAGGGTAGCGGGAGGGGAAGCTCCTACAATGAGCAGTTCTTC
D: TRBD2
V: TRBV7-2
J: TRBJ2-1
size: -

CDR3: CASSLASETQYF
DNA: TGTGCCAGCAGCTTAGCGTCCGAGACCCAGTACTTC
D: -
V: TRBV7-2
J: TRBJ2-5
size: -

CDR3: CASSPSGTSSVQYF
DNA: TGTGCTAGCAGCCCCTCCGGGACTAGCAGCGTGCAGTACTTC
D: TRBD2
V: TRBV7-7
J: TRBJ2-7
size: few